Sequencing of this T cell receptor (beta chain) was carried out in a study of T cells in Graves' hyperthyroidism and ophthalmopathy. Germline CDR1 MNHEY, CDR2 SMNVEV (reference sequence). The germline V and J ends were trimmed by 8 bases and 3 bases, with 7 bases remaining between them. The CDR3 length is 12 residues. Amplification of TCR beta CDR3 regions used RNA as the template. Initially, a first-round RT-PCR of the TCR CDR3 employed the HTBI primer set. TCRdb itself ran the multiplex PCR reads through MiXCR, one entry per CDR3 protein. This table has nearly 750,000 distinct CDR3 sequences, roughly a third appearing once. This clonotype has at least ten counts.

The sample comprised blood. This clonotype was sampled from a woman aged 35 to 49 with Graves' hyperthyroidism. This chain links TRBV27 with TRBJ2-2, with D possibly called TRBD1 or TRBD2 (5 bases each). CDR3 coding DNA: TGTGCCAGCGGGACCTACACCGGGGAGCTGTTTTTT. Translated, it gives CASGTYTGELFF.